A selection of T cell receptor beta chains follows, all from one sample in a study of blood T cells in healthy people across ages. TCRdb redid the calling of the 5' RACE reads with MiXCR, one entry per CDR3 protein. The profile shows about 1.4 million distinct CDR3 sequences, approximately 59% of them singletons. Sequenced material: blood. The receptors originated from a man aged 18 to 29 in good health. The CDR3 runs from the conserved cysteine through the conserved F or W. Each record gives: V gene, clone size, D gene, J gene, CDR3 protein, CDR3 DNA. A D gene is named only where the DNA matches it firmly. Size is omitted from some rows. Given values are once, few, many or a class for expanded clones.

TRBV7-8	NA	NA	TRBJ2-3	CASSLALQATQYF	TGTGCCAGCAGCTTAGCCTTACAGGCAACGCAGTATTTT
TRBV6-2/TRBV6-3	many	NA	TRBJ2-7	CASSRAGVEGHEQYF	TGTGCCAGCAGTCGCGCGGGTGTCGAGGGCCACGAGCAGTACTTC
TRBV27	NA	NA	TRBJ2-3	CASSFSHLTNTDTQYF	TGTGCCAGCAGTTTTAGCCACTTAACCAACACAGATACGCAGTATTTT
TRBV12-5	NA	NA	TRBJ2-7	CASGLPTPGELMSYEQYF	TGTGCTAGTGGTTTGCCAACCCCCGGAGAGCTGATGTCCTACGAGCAGTACTTC
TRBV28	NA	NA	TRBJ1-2	CASSFAIGESYTF	TGTGCCAGCAGTTTTGCTATCGGCGAAAGCTACACCTTC
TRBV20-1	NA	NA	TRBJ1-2	CSASPATGYYGYTF	TGCAGTGCTAGTCCCGCTACAGGCTACTATGGCTACACCTTC
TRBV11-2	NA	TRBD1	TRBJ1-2	CASSAGGTGGIDGYTF	TGTGCCAGCAGCGCCGGAGGGACAGGGGGTATCGATGGCTACACCTTC
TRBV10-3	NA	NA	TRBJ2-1	CAIGPSGPTNEQFF	TGTGCCATCGGGCCGAGCGGCCCTACAAATGAGCAGTTCTTC
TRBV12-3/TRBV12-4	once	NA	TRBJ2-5	CASSLVLTEINQETQYF	TGTGCCAGCAGTTTAGTCCTTACAGAGATAAATCAAGAGACCCAGTACTTC
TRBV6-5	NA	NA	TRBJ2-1	CASTGLNEQFF	TGTGCCAGCACCGGACTCAATGAGCAGTTCTTC
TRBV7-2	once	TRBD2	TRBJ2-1	CASSLFLAGLQNEQFF	TGTGCCAGCAGCTTATTTCTAGCGGGATTACAGAATGAGCAGTTCTTC
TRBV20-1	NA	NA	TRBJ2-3	CSSWGKRGADPDTQYF	TGCAGCTCCTGGGGAAAACGGGGGGCGGATCCAGATACGCAGTATTTT
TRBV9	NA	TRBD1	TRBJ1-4	CASSSTGDEKLFF	TGTGCCAGCAGCAGTACAGGGGATGAAAAACTGTTTTTT
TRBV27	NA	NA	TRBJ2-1	CASIGGVYNGQFF	TGTGCCAGCATAGGCGGGGTCTACAATGGGCAGTTCTTC
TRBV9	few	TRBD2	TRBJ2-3	CASSVARTSSYTQYF	TGTGCCAGCAGCGTAGCCCGGACTAGTTCGTATACGCAGTATTTT
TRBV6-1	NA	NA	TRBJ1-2	CASSPPRGGYGYTF	TGTGCCAGCAGTCCCCCTCGGGGTGGCTATGGCTACACCTTC
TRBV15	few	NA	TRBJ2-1	CATSREGTIGYDNEQFF	TGTGCCACCAGCAGAGAGGGCACGATTGGATACGACAATGAGCAGTTCTTC
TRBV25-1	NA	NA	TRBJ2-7	CATTAAANYEQYF	TGTGCCACCACGGCGGCAGCTAACTACGAGCAGTACTTC
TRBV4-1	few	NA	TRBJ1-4	CASSQEAAATNEKLFF	TGCGCCAGCAGCCAAGAGGCAGCTGCAACTAATGAAAAACTGTTTTTT
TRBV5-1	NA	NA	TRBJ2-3	CASSNRLETDTQYF	TGCGCCAGCAGTAACAGACTGGAGACAGATACGCAGTATTTT
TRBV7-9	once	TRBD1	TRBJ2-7	CASSLEGDRDHEQYF	TGTGCCAGCAGCTTAGAAGGGGACAGGGACCACGAGCAGTACTTC
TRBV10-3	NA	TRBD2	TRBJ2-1	CAISAQIAGGLNEQFF	TGTGCCATCAGCGCACAAATAGCGGGAGGGCTCAATGAGCAGTTCTTC
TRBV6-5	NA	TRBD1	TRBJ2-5	CASSLRFGQGQYF	TGTGCCAGCAGCCTACGGTTCGGACAGGGTCAGTACTTC
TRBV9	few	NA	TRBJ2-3	CASSVVRGTDTQYF	TGTGCCAGCAGCGTCGTCAGGGGAACAGATACGCAGTATTTT
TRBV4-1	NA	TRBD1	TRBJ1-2	CASSQERDRGYGYTF	TGCGCCAGCAGCCAAGAGCGGGACAGGGGCTATGGCTACACCTTC
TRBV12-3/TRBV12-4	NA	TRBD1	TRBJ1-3	CASSFLGQGVRNTIYF	TGTGCCAGCAGTTTTTTAGGACAGGGTGTTCGAAACACCATATATTTT
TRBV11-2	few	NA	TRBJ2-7	CASTFSDGGVEQYF	TGTGCCAGCACGTTCTCGGACGGAGGGGTCGAGCAGTACTTC
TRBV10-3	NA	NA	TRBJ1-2	CAISELYGYTF	TGTGCCATCAGTGAGCTCTATGGCTACACCTTC
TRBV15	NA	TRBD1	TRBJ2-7	CATSNPRGREKYEQYF	TGTGCCACCAGCAACCCCAGGGGGCGGGAAAAGTACGAGCAGTACTTC
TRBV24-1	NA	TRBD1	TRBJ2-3	CATSDRLTGGRGTDTQYF	TGTGCCACCAGTGATCGGCTTACAGGGGGAAGGGGCACAGATACGCAGTATTTT
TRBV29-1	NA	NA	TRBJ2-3	CSPAGWGSDTQYF	TGCAGCCCGGCGGGGTGGGGGTCAGATACGCAGTATTTT
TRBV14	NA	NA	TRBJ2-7	CASSQLAHNTYEQYF	TGTGCCAGCAGCCAACTAGCGCATAATACCTACGAGCAGTACTTC
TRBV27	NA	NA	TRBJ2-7	CASSRDQALGEQYF	TGTGCCAGCAGTCGGGACCAGGCTTTGGGCGAGCAGTACTTC
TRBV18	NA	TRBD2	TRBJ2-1	CASSPLAGLTNNEQFF	TGTGCCAGCTCACCACTAGCGGGCCTCACTAACAATGAGCAGTTCTTC
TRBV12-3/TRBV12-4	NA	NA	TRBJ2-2	CASSRGSGELFF	TGTGCTAGCAGCCGGGGCTCCGGGGAGCTGTTTTTT
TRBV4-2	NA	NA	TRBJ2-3	CASSLVLTDTGTQYF	TGTGCCAGCAGCCTTGTATTAACAGACACAGGTACGCAGTATTTT